A single sample is the source of the 18 T cell receptor beta chains below, sequenced in a study of memory B cells and T cells in multiple sclerosis. Here immunoSEQ multiplex PCR was the method, and the copy in TCRdb shows in-frame clones only, minus some. The table includes about 32,000 clones, more than 75% detected once. Stimulus-free culture yielded autoproliferating CFSE-dim and non-proliferating CFSE-high T cells, each sequenced separately. Roughly 5x10^7 CFSE-labeled PBMCs were cultured less than 8 days unstimulated, then replicate wells were pooled. Their recognized antigens are unknown. The specimen was PBMCs from blood kept in culture. The origin of the receptors is a human donor with multiple sclerosis.

This clone came up once. This chain connects TRBV7-8 to TRBJ2-7, with TRBD2 identical over 8 bases. The CDR3 covers 15 residues. With V trimmed by 1 base and J by 3 bases, 5 bases remained unmatched. CDR1 is SGHVS and CDR2 is FQNEAQ in the germline V gene. The CDR3 DNA reads as TGTGCCAGCAGCTTAGAACTAGCGGAGGACTACGAGCAGTACTTC. Protein sequence: CASSLELAEDYEQYF.

V usage is TRBV7-3 and J usage is TRBJ2-3; D might be TRBD1 (6 bases). This CDR3 has 14 residues. In germline, CDR1 is SGHTA, CDR2 FQGTGA. V gave up 3 bases and J gave up 5 bases, with 12 bases separating them. The CDR3 DNA is TGTGCCAGCAGCTTGTGCAGGGGTCAAGATACGCAGTATTTT. Translated: CASSLCRGQDTQYF. Complete variable domain (other parts from reference TRBV7-3 and TRBJ2-3): GAGVSQTPSNKVTEKGKYVELRCDPISGHTALYWYRQSLGQGPEFLIYFQGTGAADDSGLPNDRFFAVRPEGSVSTLKIQRTERGDSAVYLCASSLCRGQDTQYFGPGTRLTVL.

The CDR3 loop reads CASSRDWVEQYF. The CDR3 DNA reads TGTGCCAGCAGCCGAGACTGGGTAGAGCAGTACTTC. The J gene is TRBJ2-7, the V gene TRBV6-5; D gene ambiguous. CDR3 size: 12 residues. Trimming shortened V by 6 bases and J by 7 bases, and 13 bases separated the two germline ends. Germline V gene data show CDR1 as MNHEY and CDR2 as SVGAGI.

This rearrangement joins TRBV7-9 to TRBJ2-7; 9 positions agree with TRBD1. The V segment lost 6 bases and the J segment 5 bases; nucleotides outside the gene matches: 11. The length of the CDR3 is 15 residues. Germline-derived CDR1 and CDR2 are SEHNR and FQNEAQ (reference sequence). CDR3 bases: TGTGCCAGCAGTCGATTACAGGGGGCGCTGGACGAGCAGTACTTC. Its protein is CASSRLQGALDEQYF.

The chain combines TRBV19 with TRBJ2-7; a weak D match, TRBD1 (5 bases). The CDR3 loop spans 11 amino acids. The germline V gene encodes CDR1 LNHDA and CDR2 SQIVND (reference sequence). Trimming left V 6 bases short and J 3 bases short, with 6 bases between. CDR3 loop: CASRTGYEQYF. CDR3 DNA: TGTGCCAGTAGAACAGGCTACGAGCAGTACTTC.

The chain joins TRBV13 to TRBJ2-7; the match to TRBD1 covers 10 bases. This CDR3 has 17 amino acids. The germline V gene has CDR1 PRHDT and CDR2 FYEKMQ (reference sequence). V trimming: 6 bases; J trimming: 1 base; junction bases outside the gene matches: 12. The CDR3 DNA reads as TGTGCCAGCAGACCCTACTATCCGGGACAGGGGTCCTACGAGCAGTACTTC. Protein: CASRPYYPGQGSYEQYF.

V and J are TRBV6-1 and TRBJ2-1, with 8 positions matching TRBD2. Germline V gene lookup returns CDR1 MNHNS and CDR2 SASEGT. V lost 4 bases to trimming and J lost 0 bases; unmatched junction nucleotides: 5. There are 16 residues in the CDR3. For the CDR3, the DNA is TGTGCCAGCAGTGCCGCGGGGGGCATCTCCTACAATGAGCAGTTCTTC. Its protein product is CASSAAGGISYNEQFF.

The rearrangement uses TRBV6-5 and TRBJ2-7; D is perhaps TRBD1 or TRBD2 (6 bases each). Deletions cut 6 bases from V and 6 bases from J, with 21 bases between. The germline CDR1 and CDR2 sequences are MNHEY and SVGAGI. This CDR3 spans 15 amino acids. The CDR3 DNA follows: TGTGCCAGCAGGATCGGAGGGGGAGAAGGCCGCGAGCAGTACTTC. Its protein product is CASRIGGGEGREQYF.

This chain joins TRBV7-8 and TRBJ2-6, with D possibly being TRBD1 or TRBD2 (5 bases each). The CDR3 totals 15 residues. Germline values: CDR1 SGHVS, CDR2 FQNEAQ. The germline V and J ends were trimmed by 2 bases and 3 bases, with 8 bases remaining between them. The CDR3 DNA is TGTGCCAGCAGCTTACTTGGGGGTGGGGCCAACGTCCTGACTTTC. Its protein product is CASSLLGGGANVLTF.

V usage is TRBV5-1 and J usage is TRBJ1-1; the D gene is possibly TRBD1 (6 bases). Deletions cut 6 bases from V and 7 bases from J, with 16 bases between. This CDR3 is 13 amino acids long. Germline CDR1 SGHRS, CDR2 YFSETQ. CDR3: CASNRGGDSEAFF. The CDR3, as DNA: TGCGCCAGCAACCGGGGGGGCGACAGTGAAGCTTTCTTT.

CDR3 DNA sequence: TGTGCCAGCAGTTTATTCGCAATCGGGACAGGGTTTGGAAAACTGTTTTTT. Translation gives CASSLFAIGTGFGKLFF. The chain couples TRBV28 to TRBJ1-4; TRBD1 agrees at 9 bases. The V gene's germline CDR1 is MDHEN and CDR2 SYDVKM. Losses at the gene ends were 1 base for V and 10 bases for J; bases not matched to a gene: 13. The CDR3 contains 17 residues.

The chain couples TRBV27 to TRBJ2-2; D uncertain. The CDR3 runs 17 residues. From germline, CDR1 is MNHEY and CDR2 SMNVEV (reference sequence). Between the trimmed V and J ends, which lost 0 bases and 4 bases, there was a span of 15 bases. The CDR3 spells CASSLSSLASGTGELFF. The CDR3 DNA reads TGTGCCAGCAGTTTATCGTCTTTGGCGTCGGGCACCGGGGAGCTGTTTTTT.

V is TRBV7-3 and J is TRBJ2-7, with 7 bases lining up with TRBD1. Looked up from germline, CDR1 is SGHTA and CDR2 is FQGTGA. The CDR3 spans 16 residues. Trimming cost V 3 bases and J 2 bases; bases outside gene matches: 10. The CDR3, as DNA: TGTGCCAGCAGCTTCCTTCGGGGACAGAACACCTACGAGCAGTACTTC. It specifies CASSFLRGQNTYEQYF.

The V call is TRBV18, the J call TRBJ1-1; 7 positions agree with TRBD1. The CDR3 covers 14 residues. Trimming cost V 4 bases and J 3 bases; bases outside gene matches: 5. The germline gives CDR1 KGHSH, CDR2 LQKENI. The CDR3 DNA is TGTGCCAGCTCACGACAGGGAAAGGACACTGAAGCTTTCTTT. This gives the protein CASSRQGKDTEAFF. Variable domain in full (rest from reference TRBV18 and TRBJ1-1): NAGVMQNPRHLVRRRGQEARLRCSPMKGHSHVYWYRQLPEEGLKFMVYLQKENIIDESGMPKERFSAEFPKEGPSILRIQQVVRGDSAAYFCASSRQGKDTEAFFGQGTRLTVV.

The CDR3 protein is CASSGPGGVGNTIYF. In nucleotides, the CDR3 is TGTGCCAGCAGCGGCCCCGGGGGGGTTGGAAACACCATATATTTT. This chain joins TRBV9 and TRBJ1-3, with a possible D match to TRBD1 (5 bases). The germline V gene has CDR1 SGDLS and CDR2 YYNGEE. V lost 3 bases to trimming and J lost 3 bases, with 13 bases between them. This CDR3 spans 15 amino acids.

The V gene is TRBV28, the J gene TRBJ1-5, with TRBD1 as a possible D gene (5 bases). Germline CDR1 MDHEN, CDR2 SYDVKM. CDR3 size: 14 residues. Trimming cost V 2 bases and J 5 bases, with 10 bases left between them. CDR3 nucleotides: TGTGCCAGCAGTTTAGCAGGGAAGGATCAGCCCCAGCATTTT. This encodes CASSLAGKDQPQHF. Using reference TRBV28 and TRBJ1-5 for the parts outside the CDR3, the full variable domain is DVKVTQSSRYLVKRTGEKVFLECVQDMDHENMFWYRQDPGLGLRLIYFSYDVKMKEKGDIPEGYSVSREKKERFSLILESASTNQTSMYLCASSLAGKDQPQHFGDGTRLSIL.

The chain employs TRBV4-1 and TRBJ2-1, with D unclear. In germline, CDR1 is MGHRA, CDR2 YSYEKL. This CDR3 has 17 residues. V was trimmed by 5 bases and J by 0 bases, leaving 17 bases between them. For the CDR3, the DNA is TGCGCCAGCAGCGAACCTCCTTCGGGCCACTCCTACAATGAGCAGTTCTTC. Residues: CASSEPPSGHSYNEQFF.

This rearrangement joins TRBV19 to TRBJ1-5; TRBD1 might be the D (6 bases). This CDR3 is 15 amino acids long. Looked up from germline, CDR1 is LNHDA and CDR2 is SQIVND (reference sequence). The V and J ends lost 6 bases and 4 bases respectively, with 16 bases between them. DNA for the CDR3: TGTGCCAGTAGCCCCGGGACACAAGAAAATCAGCCCCAGCATTTT. It specifies CASSPGTQENQPQHF.